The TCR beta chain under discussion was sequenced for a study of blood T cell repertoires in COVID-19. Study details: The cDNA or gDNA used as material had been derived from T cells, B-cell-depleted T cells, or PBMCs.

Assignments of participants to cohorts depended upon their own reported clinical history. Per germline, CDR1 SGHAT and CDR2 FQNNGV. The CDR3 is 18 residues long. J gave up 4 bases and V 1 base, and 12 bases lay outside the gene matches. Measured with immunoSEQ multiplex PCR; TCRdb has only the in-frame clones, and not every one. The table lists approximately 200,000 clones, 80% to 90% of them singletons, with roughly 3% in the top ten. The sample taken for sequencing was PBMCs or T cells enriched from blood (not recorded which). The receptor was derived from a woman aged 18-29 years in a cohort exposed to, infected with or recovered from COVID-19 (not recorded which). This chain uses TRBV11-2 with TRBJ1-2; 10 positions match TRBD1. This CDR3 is CASSLAPPPGQGIYGYTF. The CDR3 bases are TGTGCCAGCAGCTTAGCTCCTCCCCCGGGACAGGGGATCTATGGCTACACCTTC.